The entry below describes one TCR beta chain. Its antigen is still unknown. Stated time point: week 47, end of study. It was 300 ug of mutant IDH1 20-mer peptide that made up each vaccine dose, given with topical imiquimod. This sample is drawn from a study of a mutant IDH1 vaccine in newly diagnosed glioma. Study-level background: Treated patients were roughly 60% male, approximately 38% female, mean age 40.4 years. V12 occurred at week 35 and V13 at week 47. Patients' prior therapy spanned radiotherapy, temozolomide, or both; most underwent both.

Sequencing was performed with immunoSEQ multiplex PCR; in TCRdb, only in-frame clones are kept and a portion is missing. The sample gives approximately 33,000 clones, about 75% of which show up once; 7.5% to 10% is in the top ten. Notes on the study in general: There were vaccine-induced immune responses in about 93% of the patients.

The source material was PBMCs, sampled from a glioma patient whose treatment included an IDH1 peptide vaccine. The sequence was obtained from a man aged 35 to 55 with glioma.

Here the CDR3 DNA reads TGTGCCAGCTCACCGGGGGTGAACACTGAAGCTTTCTTT. As protein: CASSPGVNTEAFF. V and J are TRBV18 and TRBJ1-1; TRBD1 might be the D (5 bases). V was shortened by 3 bases and J by 0 bases, with 5 bases between the two germline ends. The CDR3 sequence is 13 residues long. CDR1 and CDR2 from the germline V gene are KGHSH and LQKENI.